The 28 T cell receptor beta chains in this list originate from one sample, sequenced in a study of T-cell memory formation after mild COVID-19. TCRdb re-called the 5' RACE reads through MiXCR, storing one row per CDR3 protein. The repertoire holds 470,000 or so distinct CDR3 sequences, with 18% as singletons. Source material: PBMCs or a T cell subset sorted from them (not recorded which). All receptors come from an adult woman who had mild COVID-19 (a few samples of this study predate the infection). Cell type and time point are not known.

This clonotype was counted only a few times. The V gene is TRBV24-1, the J gene TRBJ1-3, with a weak D call TRBD1 (6 bases). Germline CDR1 reads KGHDR; CDR2 reads SFDVKD. The V end lost 4 bases, the J end lost 2 bases, and 8 bases lay between the germline ends. This CDR3 spans 14 amino acids. For the CDR3, the DNA is TGTGCCACCAGTGAAACAGGGACTGGAAACACCATATATTTT. Its translation: CATSETGTGNTIYF.

The V gene is TRBV7-8, the J gene TRBJ2-3, with 7 nucleotides matching TRBD1. Looked up from germline, CDR1 is SGHVS and CDR2 is FQNEAQ. The CDR3 spans 15 residues. The junction had 7 bases not matched to a gene; V was cut back by 5 bases and J by 2 bases. The DNA of the CDR3 is TGTGCCAGCAGCAAAAAGGGACAGTTCACAGATACGCAGTATTTT. Its protein product is CASSKKGQFTDTQYF.

The rearrangement links TRBV13 to TRBJ2-7; D call uncertain. Germline CDR1 and CDR2: PRHDT and FYEKMQ (reference sequence). This CDR3 region has 14 residues. V was pared by 0 bases and J by 3 bases, with 9 bases between. In DNA, the CDR3 is TGTGCCAGCAGCTTAGGGTGGAGTGGCTACGAGCAGTACTTC. Translated, it gives CASSLGWSGYEQYF.

This clonotype appeared a few times. This chain connects TRBV12-3 or TRBV12-4 to TRBJ1-1; no reliable D call. This CDR3 has 13 amino acids. V was cut by 3 bases and J by 6 bases, with 11 bases left in between. The chain's CDR3 is CASSLGGSPEAFF. The CDR3 DNA follows: TGTGCCAGCAGTTTGGGCGGTAGCCCTGAAGCTTTCTTT.

The chain recombines TRBV5-1 with TRBJ1-6; TRBD1 is a possible D gene (5 bases). Germline V gene data show CDR1 as SGHRS and CDR2 as YFSETQ. V lost 5 bases and J 6 bases, leaving 9 bases between the germline ends. The CDR3 consists of 13 residues. CDR3 in amino acids: CASRVGANSPLHF. The CDR3 coding sequence is TGCGCCAGCAGGGTCGGGGCTAATTCACCCCTCCACTTT.

This chain joins TRBV20-1 and TRBJ2-7; 9 bases are a match to TRBD1. CDR3 length: 15 amino acids. Germline CDR1 and CDR2: DFQATT and SNEGSKA (reference sequence). V trimming: 0 bases; J trimming: 0 bases; junction bases outside the gene matches: 3. CDR3 DNA sequence: TGCAGTGCTAGAGACGGGACAGGGAACTCCTACGAGCAGTACTTC. Translating it yields CSARDGTGNSYEQYF.

In its sample, this clonotype was seen a few times. The genes are TRBV7-7 and TRBJ2-1, with TRBD2 identical over 12 bases. V dropped 1 base and J dropped 10; count of bases not matched to a gene: 8. The CDR3 covers 16 residues. Per the germline V gene, CDR1 is SSHAT and CDR2 is FNYEAQ (reference sequence). This CDR3 reads CASSLEVSSGGVEQFF. CDR3 DNA: TGTGCCAGCAGCTTAGAGGTGTCTAGCGGGGGGGTCGAGCAGTTCTTC.

This clonotype was observed a handful of times. The chain uses TRBV6-2 or TRBV6-3 and TRBJ1-1; D gene unclear. Germline CDR1 MNHEY, CDR2 SVGEGT. V dropped 6 bases and J dropped 2 bases, with 13 bases sitting between them. The CDR3 is made up of 14 amino acids. CDR3: CASSPLPENTEAFF. The CDR3, as DNA: TGTGCCAGCAGCCCCCTACCAGAAAACACTGAAGCTTTCTTT.

J is TRBJ2-3 and V is TRBV10-2; TRBD2 matches at 7 bases. CDR1 and CDR2 (germline): WSHSY, SAAADI. With 10 bases clipped from V and 0 bases from J, the junction kept 13 bases outside the gene matches. The CDR3 spans 16 residues. CDR3 sequence (DNA): TGCGCCACCCAAGCCCCGGGGGGAACTAGCACAGATACGCAGTATTTT. Protein product: CATQAPGGTSTDTQYF.

The V gene is TRBV24-1, the J gene TRBJ2-1, with 13 bases that match TRBD2. Trimming removed 0 bases from V and 4 bases from J; junction bases left unmatched: 2. The germline V gene has CDR1 KGHDR and CDR2 SFDVKD. The CDR3 length is 17 residues. The CDR3 spells CATSDLPGLAGYNEQFF. The CDR3 region has the DNA TGTGCCACCAGTGATTTGCCGGGACTAGCGGGGTACAATGAGCAGTTCTTC.

V and J are TRBV2 and TRBJ2-6, with a weak D call TRBD2 (6 bases). Trimming removed 6 bases at V and 5 bases at J, with 8 bases between. CDR3 length equals 13 residues. The germline V gene encodes CDR1 SNHLY and CDR2 FYNNEI. DNA for the CDR3: TGTGCCAGCAGGGGGGGACGGGCCAACGTCCTGACTTTC. This encodes CASRGGRANVLTF.

This clonotype occurred many times. This sequence joins TRBV11-2 and TRBJ1-2; a possible D gene is TRBD1 (5 bases). CDR1 and CDR2 (germline): SGHAT, FQNNGV. The CDR3 has 16 amino acids. V was clipped by 0 bases and J by 4 bases, with 15 bases between them. The CDR3 DNA reads as TGTGCCAGCAGCTTAGATCCGTCCGGCGGGGGCTATGGCTACACCTTC. It encodes CASSLDPSGGGYGYTF.

The V gene is TRBV4-2, the J gene TRBJ2-6, with 7 bases that match TRBD2. The germline CDR1 and CDR2 sequences are LGHNA and YNFKEQ. V shed 1 base and J 0 bases; nucleotides not matched to a gene: 6. The CDR3 extends over 18 amino acids. The CDR3 DNA follows: TGTGCCAGCAGCCAAGGACCGGGAGGCCCCTCTGGGGCCAACGTCCTGACTTTC. It codes for CASSQGPGGPSGANVLTF.

Regarding this clonotype: This likely comes from a read error, as the CDR3 has no conserved phenylalanine or tryptophan at its end. This chain links TRBV12-3 or TRBV12-4 with TRBJ2-1; D uncertain. V lost 3 bases to trimming and J lost 7 bases, with 7 bases between them. This CDR3 contains 12 residues. CDR3: CASSLPPNEQFV. The CDR3 DNA follows: TGTGCCAGCAGTTTGCCCCCAAATGAGCAGTTCGTC.

This clonotype was seen a few times. This rearrangement joins TRBV29-1 to TRBJ2-6; D is possibly TRBD1 (6 bases). Trimming pared 3 bases from V and 4 bases from J, leaving 10 bases between. The germline V gene has CDR1 SQVTM and CDR2 ANQGSEA. The CDR3 loop spans 14 amino acids. CDR3 in amino acids: CSVEGAQGANVLTF. In DNA form, the CDR3 reads TGCAGCGTTGAGGGGGCACAGGGGGCCAACGTCCTGACTTTC.

This clonotype has just a few counts. This chain links TRBV12-3 or TRBV12-4 with TRBJ2-2; D not resolved. The CDR3 totals 14 residues. V was pared by 2 bases and J by 9 bases, with 13 bases between. This CDR3 is CASSLSARPRELFF. The CDR3 DNA is TGTGCCAGCAGTTTATCGGCGAGACCTAGGGAGCTGTTTTTT.

This clonotype appeared a few times. The gene calls are TRBV5-1 and TRBJ1-1; possible D gene TRBD1, 6 bases. The CDR3 is made up of 14 amino acids. Germline CDR1 is SGHRS and CDR2 is YFSETQ. Between the trimmed V and J ends, which lost 6 bases and 4 bases, there was a span of 16 bases. The CDR3 loop reads CASKPSGGGTEAFF. The CDR3 DNA follows: TGCGCCAGCAAACCCTCAGGAGGGGGCACTGAAGCTTTCTTT.

This clonotype was counted a few times. The genes are TRBV5-1 and TRBJ2-5; D not resolved. Trimming removed 3 bases from V and 6 bases from J, with 18 bases in between. The CDR3 runs to 15 residues. The germline CDR1 and CDR2 sequences are SGHRS and YFSETQ. The CDR3 region has the DNA TGCGCCAGCAGCTCGGATAGTAGTAATTCGAAGACCCAGTACTTC. Amino acid sequence: CASSSDSSNSKTQYF.

This clonotype was observed a handful of times. The gene calls are TRBV18 and TRBJ2-7; 11 bases map to TRBD1. CDR1 KGHSH and CDR2 LQKENI come from the germline V gene. The CDR3 length is 15 residues. Trimming cost V 3 bases and J 7 bases; bases outside gene matches: 8. CDR3 sequence (DNA): TGTGCCAGCTCACCGCTAGCCGGGACAGGGGGGGAGCAGTACTTC. It is translated as CASSPLAGTGGEQYF.

The V gene is TRBV7-6, the J gene TRBJ1-2, with D possibly being TRBD1 (5 bases). CDR3 length: 15 residues. Trimming shortened V by 5 bases and J by 4 bases, and 17 bases separated the two germline ends. CDR1 SGHVS and CDR2 FNYEAQ come from the germline V gene. Here the CDR3 reads CASSPFQGWGYGYTF. The CDR3 DNA sequence: TGTGCCAGCAGCCCTTTCCAGGGATGGGGCTATGGCTACACCTTC.

This clonotype has more than one count but fewer than ten. This chain joins TRBV2 and TRBJ2-3; 10 bases map to TRBD1. V trimming: 5 bases; J trimming: 3 bases; junction bases outside the gene matches: 8. Per the germline V gene, CDR1 is SNHLY and CDR2 is FYNNEI. This CDR3 has 16 amino acids. This CDR3 reads CASSLRTGGVTDTQYF. In nucleotides, the CDR3 is TGTGCCAGCAGTCTTAGGACAGGGGGTGTGACAGATACGCAGTATTTT. Using reference TRBV2 and TRBJ2-3 for the parts outside the CDR3, the full variable domain is EPEVTQTPSHQVTQMGQEVILRCVPISNHLYFYWYRQILGQKVEFLVSFYNNEISEKSEIFDDQFSVERPDGSNFTLKIRSTKLEDSAMYFCASSLRTGGVTDTQYFGPGTRLTVL.

The sample holds many counts of this clonotype. The rearrangement links TRBV12-3 or TRBV12-4 to TRBJ2-3; the match to TRBD1 covers 7 bases. The J segment lost 4 bases and the V segment lost 7 bases, leaving 11 bases of the junction unmatched. This CDR3 is 15 amino acids long. This CDR3 is CASTTTGLIPDTQYF. The DNA for the CDR3 is TGTGCCAGCACCACGACAGGGCTCATTCCAGATACGCAGTATTTT.

The gene calls are TRBV19 and TRBJ2-1; D possibly matches TRBD1 or TRBD2 (6 bases each). The CDR3 has 14 residues. Germline CDR1 is LNHDA and CDR2 is SQIVND (reference sequence). Trimming removed 5 bases from V and 8 bases from J, with 16 bases in between. The CDR3 DNA reads as TGTGCCAGTAGTGTTAGACTGGGGGGCGATGAGCAGTTCTTC. Its protein is CASSVRLGGDEQFF.

The chain couples TRBV7-3 to TRBJ2-3; 10 nucleotides line up with TRBD2. V lost 5 bases and J lost 4; bases outside the gene matches: 15. The CDR3 sequence is 18 residues long. The germline V gene encodes CDR1 SGHTA and CDR2 FQGTGA. CDR3 sequence (DNA): TGTGCCAGCAGCCCTCAGCAAACTAGCGGGATCTTGGCAGATACGCAGTATTTT. This codes for CASSPQQTSGILADTQYF.

This clonotype has more than one count but fewer than ten. The chain carries TRBV2 and TRBJ2-3; D remains unclear. The CDR3 covers 14 residues. V dropped 2 bases and J dropped 1 base, with 7 bases sitting between them. Per germline, CDR1 SNHLY and CDR2 FYNNEI. CDR3 in amino acids: CASSEILGTDTQYF. CDR3 DNA sequence: TGTGCCAGCAGTGAAATCCTGGGCACAGATACGCAGTATTTT.

The chain uses TRBV20-1 and TRBJ1-5; 8 bases align to TRBD1. V shed 5 bases and J 6 bases; nucleotides not matched to a gene: 12. The CDR3 loop spans 15 amino acids. CDR1 DFQATT and CDR2 SNEGSKA come from the germline V gene (reference sequence). CDR3 loop: CSASLPGQVSQPQHF. In DNA form, the CDR3 reads TGCAGTGCTTCCCTTCCGGGACAGGTTAGTCAGCCCCAGCATTTT.

The gene calls are TRBV20-1 and TRBJ1-6; 7 nucleotides line up with TRBD1. This CDR3 spans 13 amino acids. Germline CDR1 is DFQATT and CDR2 is SNEGSKA (reference sequence). V lost 1 base, J lost 13 bases, and 7 bases stayed unmatched. CDR3 nucleotides: TGCAGTGCTAGAGGCCTGACAGGGAGCCCCCTCCACTTT. Amino acid sequence: CSARGLTGSPLHF.

The chain uses TRBV24-1 and TRBJ2-1, with TRBD1 matching over 8 bases. V gave up 5 bases and J gave up 7 bases; unmatched junction bases: 9. The CDR3 spans 15 residues. Germline V gene sequence: CDR1 KGHDR, CDR2 SFDVKD. The CDR3 spells CATSAGQAGTNEQFF. The DNA for the CDR3 is TGTGCCACCAGTGCGGGACAGGCAGGGACGAATGAGCAGTTCTTC.